This is a list of T cell receptor beta chains from one sample in a study of T cell responses to AZD1222 COVID-19 vaccine. The table came from immunoSEQ multiplex PCR; TCRdb's copy has only in-frame clones and leaves some out. The table shows some 98,000 clones, with about 88% occurring only once. The sequencing here drew on peripheral blood, taken 28 days after the second AZD1222 dose. Source of these receptors: an adult who received the AZD1222 COVID-19 vaccine. The CDR3 runs from the conserved cysteine through the conserved F or W. The order of the fields is J gene, D gene, V gene, clone size, CDR3 DNA, CDR3 protein. D genes are given only for firm matches. Clone size, where shown, is once, few, many, or a class for clones that have expanded.

>TRBJ2-3|TRBD2|TRBV6-5|NA
TGTGCCAGCAGTTATTCGACTAGCGATACGCAGTATTTT
CASSYSTSDTQYF
>TRBJ2-1|NA|TRBV21-1|NA
TGTGCCAGCAGCAAATCACTAGCGGGAGGTGAGCAGTTCTTC
CASSKSLAGGEQFF
>TRBJ1-5|TRBD1|TRBV9|NA
TGTGCCAGCAGCGCAGGGGGCGCGAATCAGCCCCAGCATTTT
CASSAGGANQPQHF
>TRBJ1-2|TRBD1|TRBV15|few
TGTGCCACCAGCACCGCCGGGACAGGGGGTCAAGGCTACACCTTC
CATSTAGTGGQGYTF
>TRBJ1-1|NA|TRBV7-9|NA
TGTGCCAGCAGCTTTTCAGGGTTCACTGAAGCTTTCTTT
CASSFSGFTEAFF
>TRBJ1-6|NA|TRBV21-1|NA
TGTGCCACCCACTACCGAGAGAATTCACCCCTCCACTTT
CATHYRENSPLHF
>TRBJ1-6|NA|TRBV7-2|NA
TGTGCCAGCAGCCCCGGACATTCTAATTCACCCCTCCACTTT
CASSPGHSNSPLHF
>TRBJ1-4|NA|TRBV7-6|NA
TGTGCCAGCGGTTCCCTGAAGACCCTGGAAAATGAAAAACTGTTTTTT
CASGSLKTLENEKLFF
>TRBJ2-1|TRBD2|TRBV7-2|once
TGTGCCAGCAGCTCACTAGCGGGAGACAATGAGCAGTTCTTC
CASSSLAGDNEQFF
>TRBJ1-5|NA|TRBV5-1|NA
TGCGCCAGCAGCCCATACAGTGGGGATAGTCAGCCCCAGCATTTT
CASSPYSGDSQPQHF
>TRBJ1-1|NA|TRBV10-3|NA
TGTGCCATCAGTGCGGGGACTGAAGCTTTCTTT
CAISAGTEAFF
>TRBJ2-2|NA|TRBV18|NA
TGTGCCAGCTCACCACCTGGAGGGACCACCGGGGAGCTGTTTTTT
CASSPPGGTTGELFF
>TRBJ2-6|TRBD1|TRBV4-1|once
TGCGCCAGCAGGCAGGGACAGGGAACGGGGGCCAACGTCCTGACTTTC
CASRQGQGTGANVLTF
>TRBJ2-5|TRBD1|TRBV19|NA
TGTGCCAGCAGGGGGAGTAGCCAAGAGACCCAGTACTTC
CASRGSSQETQYF
>TRBJ2-7|TRBD1|TRBV12-3/TRBV12-4|NA
TGTGCCAGCAGAACCGGGACAGAGAACGAGCAGTACTTC
CASRTGTENEQYF
>TRBJ1-1|TRBD1|TRBV6-5|once
TGTGCCAGCAGTACAACGACAGGGAGAGCTTTCTTT
CASSTTTGRAFF
>TRBJ2-7|TRBD2|TRBV5-1|few
TGCGCCAGCAGCTTGGGAACTAGCGGGAGTTATGGGTACGAGCAGTACTTC
CASSLGTSGSYGYEQYF
>TRBJ2-2|TRBD1|TRBV7-2|NA
TGTGCCAGCAGCCAGGGGGCCGGGGAGCTGTTTTTT
CASSQGAGELFF
>TRBJ2-5|TRBD2|TRBV2|once
TGTGCCAGCAGTTCCTTGACTAGCGGGATTGGCGAGACCCAGTACTTC
CASSSLTSGIGETQYF
>TRBJ1-5|NA|TRBV2|NA
TGTGCCAGCAGGGAACTTTATCAGCCCCAGCATTTT
CASRELYQPQHF
>TRBJ1-2|NA|TRBV19|NA
TGTGCCAGTAGTCTGGGAACCTATGGCTACACCTTC
CASSLGTYGYTF
>TRBJ1-3|NA|TRBV5-1|NA
TGCGCCAGCAGCCAGGGCGGGGAAGGAAACACCATATATTTT
CASSQGGEGNTIYF
>TRBJ1-3|NA|TRBV12-3/TRBV12-4|NA
TGTGCCAGCAGTTTGGATACTGGAAACACCATATATTTT
CASSLDTGNTIYF
>TRBJ1-3|NA|TRBV19|NA
TGTGCCAGTAGTACGGGAGTCCGGCTAAACACCATATATTTT
CASSTGVRLNTIYF
>TRBJ2-7|NA|TRBV9|NA
TGTGCCAGCAGCGTAGAGGGTATTAGGGGAGGCGAGCAGTACTTC
CASSVEGIRGGEQYF
>TRBJ1-1|NA|TRBV6-2/TRBV6-3|NA
TGTGCCAGCAGTCATCAGGGAACCACTGAAGCTTTCTTT
CASSHQGTTEAFF
>TRBJ2-1|NA|TRBV7-9|NA
TGTGCCAGCAGCCCCTCCTTGGGAAGGGGCAATGAGCAGTTCTTC
CASSPSLGRGNEQFF
>TRBJ2-2|TRBD1|TRBV13|NA
TGTGCCAGCAGCTTTGGCCAGGGGGCGCGTATCGGGGAGCTGTTTTTT
CASSFGQGARIGELFF
>TRBJ2-4|TRBD1|TRBV15|NA
TGTGCCACCAGCAGAGGCCGGGACAGGGCGGACATTCAGTACTTC
CATSRGRDRADIQYF
>TRBJ1-6|TRBD1|TRBV6-2/TRBV6-3|NA
TGTGCCAGCAGCCACCCCACGGACAGGGGTTCACCCCTCCACTTT
CASSHPTDRGSPLHF
>TRBJ2-2|NA|TRBV12-3/TRBV12-4|NA
TGTGCCAGCAGTTTTGGAAACACCGGGGAGCTGTTTTTT
CASSFGNTGELFF
>TRBJ1-5|NA|TRBV5-1|NA
TGCGCCAGCAGCTTGGCCCCGGATCAGCCCCAGCATTTT
CASSLAPDQPQHF
>TRBJ2-1|NA|TRBV28|NA
TGTGCCAGCAGTTTAACGCGCAGTACCTCCTACAATGAGCAGTTCTTC
CASSLTRSTSYNEQFF
>TRBJ2-2|NA|TRBV6-5|NA
TGTGCCAGCAGGAGACTCGGCGGGGAGCTGTTTTTT
CASRRLGGELFF
>TRBJ2-1|NA|TRBV30|NA
TGTGCCTGGAGTCGGACGGCCCGGGGTTGGGAGCAGTTCTTC
CAWSRTARGWEQFF
>TRBJ1-2|NA|TRBV29-1|NA
TGCAGCGCTGAAGCGGGGGGCCTCAAGCCTAACTATGGCTACACCTTC
CSAEAGGLKPNYGYTF
>TRBJ2-7|NA|TRBV7-9|NA
TGTGCCAGCAGCGGCCGTCGGACAGTGACATACGAGCAGTACTTC
CASSGRRTVTYEQYF
>TRBJ2-1|NA|TRBV18|NA
TGTGCCAGCTCACCACGCGCCGGGAGCTCCTACAATGAGCAGTTCTTC
CASSPRAGSSYNEQFF
>TRBJ2-7|TRBD1|TRBV11-3|few
TGTGCCAGCAGCAAAGGGACAGGCGGCGAGCAGTACTTC
CASSKGTGGEQYF
>TRBJ2-7|NA|TRBV25-1|NA
TGTGCCAGCAGTGAAATAGGGTTAACCTACGAGCAGTACTTC
CASSEIGLTYEQYF